The clone carrying this TCR beta chain was counted only a few times. Constant-segment primers served in 5'RACE that generated TCR alpha and TCR beta cDNA libraries bearing sample barcodes and UMIs. TCRdb re-analysed the 5' RACE reads in MiXCR, keeping a single row per CDR3 protein. The table lists around 310,000 distinct CDR3 sequences, roughly 13% of them singletons. These data originate in a study of T-cell memory formation after mild COVID-19. The V and J ends lost 0 bases and 8 bases respectively, with 14 bases between them. CDR3 length equals 15 residues. CDR1 and CDR2 (germline): SGHKS, YYEKEE (reference sequence).

Input material: PBMCs or a T cell subset sorted from them (not recorded which). The clonotype originates from a man between 18 and 29 years old who had mild COVID-19 (a few samples of this study predate the infection). Cell type and time point are not known. This chain uses TRBV5-5 with TRBJ1-4; D unresolved. DNA for the CDR3: TGTGCCAGCAGCTTGGCCCCAGGTCTTCGGGAAAAACTGTTTTTT. This codes for CASSLAPGLREKLFF.